This entry lists 4 T cell receptor beta chains sequenced from one sample in a study of response to subunit inactivated influenza vaccine. TCRdb reprocessed the RT-PCR reads with MiXCR, giving one entry per CDR3 protein. The table has over 400,000 distinct CDR3 sequences, about an eighth seen once. Here the sequenced sample was PBMCs from blood, taken 40 to 50 days after vaccination. The origin of the receptors is a man in his fifties or sixties who received an inactivated influenza vaccine.

CDR3 sequence (DNA): TGTGCCAGCAGCTTAGTGCGGGGGCACAATGAGCAGTTCTTC. Its translation is CASSLVRGHNEQFF. This sequence joins TRBV11-2 and TRBJ2-1; tentative D call: TRBD2 (7 bases). The germline CDR1 and CDR2 sequences are SGHAT and FQNNGV. This CDR3 is built from 14 residues. Trimming removed 1 base at V and 5 bases at J, with 9 bases between. The complete variable domain, with remaining parts taken from reference TRBV11-2 and TRBJ2-1, reads EAGVAQSPRYKIIEKRQSVAFWCNPISGHATLYWYQQILGQGPKLLIQFQNNGVVDDSQLPKDRFSAERLKGVDSTLKIQPAKLEDSAVYLCASSLVRGHNEQFFGPGTRLTVL.

The rearrangement links TRBV28 to TRBJ2-7, with 9 bases matching TRBD2. The CDR3 length is 15 residues. Germline CDR1 is MDHEN and CDR2 is SYDVKM. With V trimmed by 2 bases and J by 5 bases, 7 bases remained unmatched. CDR3 sequence (DNA): TGTGCCAGCAGTTTAGGATCGACTAGCGGAGACGAGCAGTACTTC. It is translated as CASSLGSTSGDEQYF.

This clonotype was seen ten or more times. The chain employs TRBV15 and TRBJ2-1; no firm D call. The CDR3 covers 12 residues. The V gene lost 7 bases and the J gene lost 2 bases, with 6 bases spanning the gap. Germline values: CDR1 LNHNV, CDR2 YYDKDF (reference sequence). The CDR3 protein is CATNRAYNEQFF. The CDR3 DNA is TGTGCCACCAACCGAGCCTACAATGAGCAGTTCTTC.

This chain links TRBV7-9 with TRBJ2-1; no firm D call. This CDR3 contains 11 residues. V gave up 8 bases and J gave up 10 bases, with 12 bases separating them. Germline V gene lookup returns CDR1 SEHNR and CDR2 FQNEAQ (reference sequence). CDR3: CASPKSGEQFF. CDR3 coding DNA: TGTGCCAGCCCCAAGTCTGGGGAGCAGTTCTTC.